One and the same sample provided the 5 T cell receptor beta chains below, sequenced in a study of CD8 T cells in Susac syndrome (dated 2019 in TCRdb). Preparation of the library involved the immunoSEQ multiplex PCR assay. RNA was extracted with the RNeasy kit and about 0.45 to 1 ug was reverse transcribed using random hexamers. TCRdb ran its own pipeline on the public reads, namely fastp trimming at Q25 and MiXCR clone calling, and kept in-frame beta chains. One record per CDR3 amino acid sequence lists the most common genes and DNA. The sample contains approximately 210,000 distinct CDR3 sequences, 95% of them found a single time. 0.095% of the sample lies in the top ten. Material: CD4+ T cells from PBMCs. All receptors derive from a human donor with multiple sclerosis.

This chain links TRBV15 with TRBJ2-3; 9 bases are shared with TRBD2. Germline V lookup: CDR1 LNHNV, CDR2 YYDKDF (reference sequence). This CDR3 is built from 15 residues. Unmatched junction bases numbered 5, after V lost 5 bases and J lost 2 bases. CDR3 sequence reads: CATSPLAGPTDTQYF. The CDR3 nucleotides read TGTGCCACCAGCCCCCTAGCGGGACCCACAGATACGCAGTATTTT. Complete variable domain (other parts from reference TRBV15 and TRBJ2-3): DAMVIQNPRYQVTQFGKPVTLSCSQTLNHNVMYWYQQKSSQAPKLLFHYYDKDFNNEADTPDNFQSRRPNTSFCFLDIRSPGLGDTAMYLCATSPLAGPTDTQYFGPGTRLTVL.

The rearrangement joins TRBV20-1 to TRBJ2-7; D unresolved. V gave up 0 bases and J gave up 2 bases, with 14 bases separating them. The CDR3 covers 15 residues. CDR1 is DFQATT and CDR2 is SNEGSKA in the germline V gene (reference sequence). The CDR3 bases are TGCAGTGCTAGAGATTGGGCCCAGGACCCCTACGAGCAGTACTTC. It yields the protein CSARDWAQDPYEQYF.

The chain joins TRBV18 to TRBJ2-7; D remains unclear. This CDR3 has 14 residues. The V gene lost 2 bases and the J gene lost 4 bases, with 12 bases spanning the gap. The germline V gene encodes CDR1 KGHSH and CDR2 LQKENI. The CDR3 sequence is CASSPLGSQYEQYF. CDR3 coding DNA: TGTGCCAGCTCACCATTAGGCAGCCAGTACGAGCAGTACTTC. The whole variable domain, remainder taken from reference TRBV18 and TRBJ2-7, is NAGVMQNPRHLVRRRGQEARLRCSPMKGHSHVYWYRQLPEEGLKFMVYLQKENIIDESGMPKERFSAEFPKEGPSILRIQQVVRGDSAAYFCASSPLGSQYEQYFGPGTRLTVT.

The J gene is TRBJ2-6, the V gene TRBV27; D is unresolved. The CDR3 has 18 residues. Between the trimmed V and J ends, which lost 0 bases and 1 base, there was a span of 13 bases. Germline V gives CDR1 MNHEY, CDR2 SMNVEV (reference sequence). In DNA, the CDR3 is TGTGCCAGCAGTTTATCTTCCCGACCCCTTTCTGGGGCCAACGTCCTGACTTTC. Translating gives CASSLSSRPLSGANVLTF. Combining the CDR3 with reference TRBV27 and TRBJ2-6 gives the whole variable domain EAQVTQNPRYLITVTGKKLTVTCSQNMNHEYMSWYRQDPGLGLRQIYYSMNVEVTDKGDVPEGYKVSRKEKRNFPLILESPSPNQTSLYFCASSLSSRPLSGANVLTFGAGSRLTVL.

The DNA of the CDR3 is TGTGCCAGCACAACACCAGGGGCTAATGAAAAACTGTTTTTT. It is translated as CASTTPGANEKLFF. The chain couples TRBV3-1 to TRBJ1-4, with a weak D call TRBD1 (6 bases). CDR3 size: 14 residues. Trimming cost V 7 bases and J 3 bases, with 12 bases left between them. Germline V gene sequence: CDR1 LGHDT, CDR2 YNNKEL (reference sequence).